This is a list of T cell receptor beta chains from one sample in a study of T cell responses to AZD1222 COVID-19 vaccine. Sequencing was performed with immunoSEQ multiplex PCR; in TCRdb, only in-frame clones are kept and a portion is missing. The sample lists around 89,000 clones; approximately 91% were seen once. The specimen comprised peripheral blood, sampled on day 0 of AZD1222 vaccination. These receptor sequences come from an adult in good health. Each CDR3 is given with its conserved first and last residue. D genes are given only for firm matches. Rows give clone size only sometimes, using once, few, many, or a class for an expanded clone.

TGTGCCAGCAGCTGGACAGGGACCCACGAGCAGTACTTC	CASSWTGTHEQYF	TRBD1	TRBV5-6	TRBJ2-7	NA
TGTGCCAGCAGCTTAGCCGGGGCTCAAGCTTTCTTT	CASSLAGAQAFF	NA	TRBV7-9	TRBJ1-1	NA
TGTGCCAGTAGTATCGTTGATTGGTATGGCTACACCTTC	CASSIVDWYGYTF	NA	TRBV19	TRBJ1-2	NA
TGTGCCAGCTCACGGGGGAATCAGCCCCAGCATTTT	CASSRGNQPQHF	NA	TRBV18	TRBJ1-5	NA
TGTGCCAGCAGCACCCAGGGGGACACTGAAGCTTTCTTT	CASSTQGDTEAFF	TRBD1	TRBV11-1	TRBJ1-1	NA
TGTGCCAGCAGCTCGGGGGCACTCCAGTTCTTC	CASSSGALQFF	NA	TRBV7-2	TRBJ2-1	NA
TGCGCCAATAATCAGGGGGCCTATTCACCCCTCCACTTT	CANNQGAYSPLHF	TRBD1	TRBV23-1	TRBJ1-6	NA
TGTGCCCTAGCGGGAAGTCCCGGAGAGACCCAGTACTTC	CALAGSPGETQYF	TRBD2	TRBV6-5	TRBJ2-5	NA
TGTGCCAGCTCACAACAGACAGGGTTAACGCGGGAGACCCAGTACTTC	CASSQQTGLTRETQYF	TRBD1	TRBV18	TRBJ2-5	NA
TGTGCCAGCAGTTACCCCCCGGGCCTCCAAGAGACCCAGTACTTC	CASSYPPGLQETQYF	NA	TRBV6-2/TRBV6-3	TRBJ2-5	NA
TGTGCCACCAGAATGGGAGAAGTTTGGACCGGGGAGCTGTTTTTT	CATRMGEVWTGELFF	NA	TRBV15	TRBJ2-2	NA
TGTGCCAGCAGCAGCCGGGGTTCACCAGAGGCTTTCAATCAGCCCCAGCATTTT	CASSSRGSPEAFNQPQHF	NA	TRBV13	TRBJ1-5	NA
TGTGCCACCAGTGATTGGGGGGGGGAAGTAGAGACCCAGTACTTC	CATSDWGGEVETQYF	TRBD2	TRBV24-1	TRBJ2-5	NA
TGCGCCAGCAGCCCCGGGACAGGCTATCGCTATGGCTACACCTTC	CASSPGTGYRYGYTF	TRBD1	TRBV5-1	TRBJ1-2	NA
TGTGCCAGCAGCCAAGATCCAGCGGGAGCTAGCACAGATACGCAGTATTTT	CASSQDPAGASTDTQYF	TRBD2	TRBV3-1/TRBV3-2	TRBJ2-3	NA
TGTGCCAGCAGTTACGGTCGGGGCTTGAACACTGAAGCTTTCTTT	CASSYGRGLNTEAFF	NA	TRBV6-2/TRBV6-3	TRBJ1-1	NA
TGTGCCAGCAGCTCCTCGAGTGGTGAGCAGTTCTTC	CASSSSSGEQFF	NA	TRBV5-4	TRBJ2-1	once
TGTGCCAGCAGCCCAGAAAGGACAGGGTTCCGCACAGATACGCAGTATTTT	CASSPERTGFRTDTQYF	TRBD1	TRBV3-1/TRBV3-2	TRBJ2-3	NA
TGTGCCAGCAGCTTAGCGACTAACTCCTACAATGAGCAGTTCTTC	CASSLATNSYNEQFF	NA	TRBV7-2	TRBJ2-1	NA
TGTGCCACCAGCAGTCCAGGGATGATGAACACTGAAGCTTTCTTT	CATSSPGMMNTEAFF	NA	TRBV15	TRBJ1-1	NA
TGTGCCAGCAGTCGCTGGGAGAACTATGGCTACACCTTC	CASSRWENYGYTF	NA	TRBV27	TRBJ1-2	NA
TGTGCCAGCAGCCATGTCGCGGTTGGGGACAGGGTACTTTCCGACTATGGCTACACCTTC	CASSHVAVGDRVLSDYGYTF	TRBD1	TRBV5-4	TRBJ1-2	once
TGCAGCGTTGACCGGGACAGAACTTCCGGCTACACCTTC	CSVDRDRTSGYTF	TRBD1	TRBV29-1	TRBJ1-2	NA
TGTGCCAGCTCGACAGGGATGTATGAAAAACTGTTTTTT	CASSTGMYEKLFF	TRBD1	TRBV18	TRBJ1-4	few
TGTGCCAGCTCACAAGGGGCCAATCAGCCCCAGCATTTT	CASSQGANQPQHF	NA	TRBV18	TRBJ1-5	NA
TGCGCCAGCAGACCGGACTTTTATACGCAGTATTTT	CASRPDFYTQYF	NA	TRBV5-1	TRBJ2-3	NA
TGCGCCAGCAGTTTGGGGGAAAACACTGAAGCTTTCTTT	CASSLGENTEAFF	NA	TRBV5-1	TRBJ1-1	NA
TGTGCCAGCAGCCGCTTAGGGGAAAAACTGTTTTTT	CASSRLGEKLFF	NA	TRBV7-2	TRBJ1-4	NA
TGTGCCAGCAGCAAATCGAGGTCCGAAGGTGGCTACACCTTC	CASSKSRSEGGYTF	NA	TRBV21-1	TRBJ1-2	NA
TGTGCCAGCTTGGGACAGGGGTCGGGCGAGCAGTACTTC	CASLGQGSGEQYF	TRBD1	TRBV6-5	TRBJ2-7	NA
TGTGCCACACTGGGAAACCGAGTCTATGGCTACACCTTC	CATLGNRVYGYTF	NA	TRBV12-3/TRBV12-4	TRBJ1-2	NA
TGTGCCAGTAGTGATACTATTTCGAGCAATCAGCCCCAGCATTTT	CASSDTISSNQPQHF	NA	TRBV19	TRBJ1-5	NA
TGTGCCAGCAGCCCTAGAGCAGGGGCTAGCAATCAGCCCCAGCATTTT	CASSPRAGASNQPQHF	NA	TRBV7-2	TRBJ1-5	once
TGTGCCACCAGCAGAGATCACGGGGATCAGGGGACCCAGTACTTC	CATSRDHGDQGTQYF	NA	TRBV15	TRBJ2-5	NA
TGTGCCAGTAGTAGAAGGGGAGCTAACTATGGCTACACCTTC	CASSRRGANYGYTF	NA	TRBV19	TRBJ1-2	NA
TGTGCCAGCAGCCAAGATTGGCAGGGTAACACTGAAGCTTTCTTT	CASSQDWQGNTEAFF	NA	TRBV14	TRBJ1-1	once
TGTGCCAGCAGCCAAGAACTCCTTGATGAAAAACTGTTTTTT	CASSQELLDEKLFF	NA	TRBV4-2	TRBJ1-4	NA
TGTGCCAGCAGCTTATACAGGGCCAATGAAAAACTGTTTTTT	CASSLYRANEKLFF	NA	TRBV7-2	TRBJ1-4	NA
TGTGCCAGCAGTCCCTCGGGGGGGCGGGAAAAACTGTTTTTT	CASSPSGGREKLFF	NA	TRBV27	TRBJ1-4	NA
TGTGCCAGCAGCTTAGGCAACACAAACTATGGCTACACCTTC	CASSLGNTNYGYTF	NA	TRBV7-2	TRBJ1-2	NA
TGTGCCAGCAGATCCTCCGGGACAGGATTCTATGAGCAGTTCTTC	CASRSSGTGFYEQFF	TRBD1	TRBV7-2	TRBJ2-1	NA
TGTGCCTGGAGGTACAGGGCGAGTGGTGGAAACACCATATATTTT	CAWRYRASGGNTIYF	NA	TRBV30	TRBJ1-3	NA
TGTGCCTGGAGTTTAGCCCTGGTGCAGCCCCAGCATTTT	CAWSLALVQPQHF	NA	TRBV30	TRBJ1-5	NA
TGCGCCAGCAGCCAACGGGGACAGGGGAGAAACACCGGGGAGCTGTTTTTT	CASSQRGQGRNTGELFF	TRBD1	TRBV4-3	TRBJ2-2	NA
TGTGCCAGCAGCCCAGACGGCCTGGGACAGGGAAGAAACACCATATATTTT	CASSPDGLGQGRNTIYF	TRBD1	TRBV3-1/TRBV3-2	TRBJ1-3	NA